Listed below are T cell receptor beta chains from one sample, sequenced in a study of CD4 T cells in relation to SARS-CoV-2 and coronaviruses. Measured with immunoSEQ multiplex PCR; TCRdb has only the in-frame clones, and not every one. The sample holds about 36,000 clones, approximately 80% seen once. No antigen has been assigned to these receptors. The specimen was memory CD4+ T cells from PBMCs, cultured in vitro. These receptors all come from an adult with COVID-19. CDR3s include the opening cysteine and the closing phenylalanine or tryptophan. Each record gives: CDR3 protein, CDR3 DNA, D gene, V gene, J gene, clone size. The D gene is left open where the match is weak. A row's size may be missing; if present it is once, few, many or a size class.

CDR3 protein: CASKASVSGELFF; CDR3 DNA: TGTGCCAGTAAGGCCTCCGTAAGCGGGGAACTGTTTTTT; D gene: NA; V gene: TRBV19; J gene: TRBJ1-4; clone size: NA
CDR3 protein: CASSLLARDTQYF; CDR3 DNA: TGTGCCAGCAGTTTATTGGCGAGGGATACGCAGTATTTT; D gene: NA; V gene: TRBV27; J gene: TRBJ2-3; clone size: NA
CDR3 protein: CASSIAMGTEAFF; CDR3 DNA: TGTGCCAGTAGTATAGCGATGGGCACTGAAGCTTTCTTT; D gene: NA; V gene: TRBV19; J gene: TRBJ1-1; clone size: NA
CDR3 protein: CAWSVRGFVPGNTIYF; CDR3 DNA: TGTGCCTGGAGTGTACGCGGTTTTGTGCCTGGAAACACCATATATTTT; D gene: NA; V gene: TRBV30; J gene: TRBJ1-3; clone size: once
CDR3 protein: CSAASAESHEQYF; CDR3 DNA: TGCAGCGCAGCGTCGGCAGAGTCCCACGAGCAGTACTTC; D gene: NA; V gene: TRBV29-1; J gene: TRBJ2-7; clone size: NA
CDR3 protein: CASSVGEDYSNQPQHF; CDR3 DNA: TGTGCCAGCAGTGTTGGGGAGGACTATAGCAATCAGCCCCAGCATTTT; D gene: NA; V gene: TRBV2; J gene: TRBJ1-5; clone size: NA
CDR3 protein: CASSISGAEQYF; CDR3 DNA: TGTGCCAGCAGTATATCAGGGGCCGAGCAGTACTTC; D gene: NA; V gene: TRBV27; J gene: TRBJ2-7; clone size: NA
CDR3 protein: CASSQEPQGRPYEQYF; CDR3 DNA: TGTGCCAGCAGCCAAGAGCCTCAGGGTAGGCCCTACGAGCAGTACTTC; D gene: NA; V gene: TRBV4-2; J gene: TRBJ2-7; clone size: NA
CDR3 protein: CSVLRGGEKLFF; CDR3 DNA: TGCAGCGTTCTCAGGGGTGGGGAAAAACTGTTTTTT; D gene: NA; V gene: TRBV29-1; J gene: TRBJ1-4; clone size: NA
CDR3 protein: CASSYSGTQYF; CDR3 DNA: TGTGCCAGCAGTTACTCAGGTACCCAGTACTTC; D gene: NA; V gene: TRBV6-5; J gene: TRBJ2-5; clone size: NA
CDR3 protein: CASSVSGIRETQYF; CDR3 DNA: TGTGCCAGCAGCGTCTCAGGGATTCGGGAGACCCAGTACTTC; D gene: NA; V gene: TRBV5-6; J gene: TRBJ2-5; clone size: once
CDR3 protein: CASGGQGNQPQHF; CDR3 DNA: TGCGCCAGCGGGGGACAGGGGAATCAGCCCCAGCATTTT; D gene: TRBD1; V gene: TRBV4-1; J gene: TRBJ1-5; clone size: few
CDR3 protein: CASSPQVVEGKGEQYF; CDR3 DNA: TGTGCCAGCAGTCCCCAAGTGGTGGAGGGCAAGGGCGAGCAGTACTTC; D gene: NA; V gene: TRBV27; J gene: TRBJ2-7; clone size: NA
CDR3 protein: CATVEVNENTIYF; CDR3 DNA: TGTGCCACCGTCGAGGTTAACGAAAACACCATATATTTT; D gene: NA; V gene: TRBV2; J gene: TRBJ1-3; clone size: NA
CDR3 protein: CASSLDGFEQFF; CDR3 DNA: TGTGCCAGCAGTTTGGATGGGTTTGAGCAGTTCTTC; D gene: NA; V gene: TRBV27; J gene: TRBJ2-1; clone size: NA
CDR3 protein: CASSLGWGRLSEKLFF; CDR3 DNA: TGTGCCAGCAGCTTAGGGTGGGGCAGGCTAAGTGAAAAACTGTTTTTT; D gene: NA; V gene: TRBV7-2; J gene: TRBJ1-4; clone size: NA
CDR3 protein: CASSLWGQPQHF; CDR3 DNA: TGTGCCAGCAGTTTATGGGGCCAGCCCCAGCATTTT; D gene: NA; V gene: TRBV28; J gene: TRBJ1-5; clone size: NA
CDR3 protein: CASSDRDIDNEQFF; CDR3 DNA: TGCGCCAGCTCAGACCGGGACATAGACAATGAGCAGTTCTTC; D gene: NA; V gene: TRBV4-1; J gene: TRBJ2-1; clone size: NA
CDR3 protein: CASRRDGASGANVLTF; CDR3 DNA: TGTGCCAGCAGACGAGACGGAGCCTCTGGGGCCAACGTCCTGACTTTC; D gene: NA; V gene: TRBV28; J gene: TRBJ2-6; clone size: NA
CDR3 protein: CASNDRGGYQETQYF; CDR3 DNA: TGTGCCAGCAACGACAGGGGCGGGTACCAAGAGACCCAGTACTTC; D gene: TRBD1; V gene: TRBV2; J gene: TRBJ2-5; clone size: few
CDR3 protein: CATSLGGGDGEKLFF; CDR3 DNA: TGTGCCACCAGCCTCGGAGGGGGTGACGGTGAAAAACTGTTTTTT; D gene: NA; V gene: TRBV15; J gene: TRBJ1-4; clone size: few
CDR3 protein: CASSLSRSGNTIYF; CDR3 DNA: TGTGCCAGCAGTTTATCCCGCTCTGGAAACACCATATATTTT; D gene: NA; V gene: TRBV28; J gene: TRBJ1-3; clone size: few